A single sample is the source of the 23 T cell receptor beta chains below, sequenced in a study of cytomegalovirus exposure and HLA in healthy donors. It was with 60 Vbeta and 13 Jbeta primers that the PCR ran. The assay was immunoSEQ multiplex PCR, and TCRdb's table has in-frame clones only and misses some. Of over 100,000 clones listed, approximately 78% are singletons. Sequenced: PBMCs. Source of these receptors: a man aged 25 to 40 in good health and CMV-seropositive.

The chain is built from TRBV5-5 and TRBJ1-5, with 7 bases aligning to TRBD1. V lost 4 bases and J lost 1; bases outside the gene matches: 5. CDR1 and CDR2 from the germline V gene are SGHKS and YYEKEE (reference sequence). The CDR3 has 15 residues. DNA of the CDR3: TGTGCCAGCAGCCCCAGGGGGGCGAGCAATCAGCCCCAGCATTTT. It translates to CASSPRGASNQPQHF. The whole variable domain, filled in from reference TRBV5-5 and TRBJ1-5, reads DAGVTQSPTHLIKTRGQQVTLRCSPISGHKSVSWYQQVLGQGPQFIFQYYEKEERGRGNFPDRFSARQFPNYSSELNVNALLLGDSALYLCASSPRGASNQPQHFGDGTRLSIL.

V and J are TRBV11-3 and TRBJ1-4; 9 bases are a match to TRBD1. V lost 5 bases, J lost 7 bases, and 5 bases stayed unmatched. Germline CDR1 and CDR2: SGHNT and YENEEA. This CDR3 has 14 amino acids. This CDR3 is CASSPGQGREKLFF. The CDR3 nucleotides read TGTGCCAGCAGCCCGGGACAGGGTCGTGAAAAACTGTTTTTT.

J is TRBJ1-2 and V is TRBV6-5; D might be TRBD1 (5 bases). The germline gives CDR1 MNHEY, CDR2 SVGAGI. The CDR3 runs to 14 residues. Trimming left V 8 bases short and J 8 bases short, with 21 bases between. The CDR3 loop is CASSKDGGGPGYTF. In DNA, the CDR3 is TGTGCCAGCTCCAAAGACGGGGGTGGCCCCGGCTACACCTTC.

Note on this clone: Other nucleotide sequences in the sample specify the same CDR3. This rearrangement joins TRBV5-6 to TRBJ1-2; 8 bases match TRBD1. In germline, CDR1 is SGHDT, CDR2 YYEEEE. Trimming took 0 bases from V and 8 from J; bases not matched to a gene: 9. The CDR3 has 15 residues. The CDR3 nucleotides read TGTGCCAGCAGCTTGGGCTCCAGGGGGCTGGGCGGCTACACCTTC. This gives the protein CASSLGSRGLGGYTF.

This chain joins TRBV7-3 and TRBJ1-1, with 7 bases aligning to TRBD1. Germline-derived CDR1 and CDR2 are SGHTA and FQGTGA. The CDR3 totals 13 residues. V dropped 5 bases and J dropped 6; count of bases not matched to a gene: 6. The CDR3 nucleotides are TGTGCCAGCAGCGATCAGGGGGTGGCTGAAGCTTTCTTT. Encoded protein: CASSDQGVAEAFF.

This clone was recorded once. CDR3 bases: TGTGCCAGCAGTTCTCTTAGGGGGCCTGCCTACGAGCAGTACTTC. This encodes CASSSLRGPAYEQYF. This chain connects TRBV27 to TRBJ2-7; 7 bases map to TRBD1. This CDR3 comprises 15 residues. The V segment lost 4 bases and the J segment 2 bases; nucleotides outside the gene matches: 8. Germline CDR1 and CDR2: MNHEY and SMNVEV (reference sequence).

The V and J genes are TRBV5-1 and TRBJ1-4; the match to TRBD1 covers 10 bases. Trimming at V came to 4 bases and at J to 8 bases, leaving 17 bases not matched to a gene. CDR1 is SGHRS and CDR2 is YFSETQ in the germline V gene. This CDR3 comprises 18 residues. CDR3 bases: TGCGCCAGCAGCAGACAAGTAAACACCGGGACAGGGGACGAAAAACTGTTTTTT. This codes for CASSRQVNTGTGDEKLFF.

This chain joins TRBV18 and TRBJ1-4; D might be TRBD1 (5 bases). Between the trimmed V and J ends, which lost 1 base and 4 bases, there was a span of 7 bases. The CDR3 totals 14 residues. Germline assignment: CDR1 KGHSH and CDR2 LQKENI. CDR3 protein: CASSPQGDNEKLFF. As DNA, the CDR3 is TGTGCCAGCTCACCACAAGGGGATAATGAAAAACTGTTTTTT. Full variable domain (missing parts from reference TRBV18 and TRBJ1-4): NAGVMQNPRHLVRRRGQEARLRCSPMKGHSHVYWYRQLPEEGLKFMVYLQKENIIDESGMPKERFSAEFPKEGPSILRIQQVVRGDSAAYFCASSPQGDNEKLFFGSGTQLSVL.

This clone turned up a few times. The genes are TRBV7-2 and TRBJ2-5; 8 bases agree with TRBD1. CDR3 length equals 16 residues. With 1 base clipped from V and 1 base from J, the junction kept 5 bases outside the gene matches. CDR1 and CDR2 (germline): SGHTA, FQGNSA. CDR3 in DNA: TGTGCCAGCAGCTTAGACCGGACAGGGCCCCAAGAGACCCAGTACTTC. The encoded protein is CASSLDRTGPQETQYF.

The chain uses TRBV7-2 and TRBJ2-1, with TRBD2 identical over 12 bases. The CDR3 has 16 amino acids. J lost 4 bases, V lost 5 bases, and 6 bases had no gene match. The V gene's germline CDR1 is SGHTA and CDR2 FQGNSA. DNA of the CDR3: TGTGCCAGCAGCCCACGGACTAGCGGGACTTACAATGAGCAGTTCTTC. This gives the protein CASSPRTSGTYNEQFF.

The rearrangement joins TRBV11-2 to TRBJ1-1, with D uncertain. V was clipped by 2 bases and J by 1 base, with 8 bases between them. CDR3 size: 14 residues. CDR1 is SGHAT and CDR2 is FQNNGV in the germline V gene. The CDR3 protein is CASSLSGSNTEAFF. CDR3 nucleotides: TGTGCCAGCAGCTTATCCGGGTCGAACACTGAAGCTTTCTTT.

The chain is built from TRBV13 and TRBJ1-2; 9 bases agree with TRBD1. Germline V gives CDR1 PRHDT, CDR2 FYEKMQ (reference sequence). The CDR3 spans 14 residues. Trimming at V came to 1 base and at J to 4 bases, leaving 1 base not matched to a gene. DNA of the CDR3: TGTGCCAGCAGCTTAGAACAGGGGGCCTATGGCTACACCTTC. This codes for CASSLEQGAYGYTF.

The V and J genes are TRBV6-5 and TRBJ2-3, with 7 bases fitting TRBD1. Germline CDR1 is MNHEY and CDR2 is SVGAGI. Trimming at V came to 6 bases and at J to 9 bases, leaving 12 bases not matched to a gene. The CDR3 runs to 14 residues. This CDR3 is CASRVDRARGTQYF. CDR3 DNA: TGTGCCAGCAGAGTCGACAGGGCGAGGGGGACGCAGTATTTT.

The rearrangement uses TRBV28 and TRBJ1-2; possible D gene TRBD1, 5 bases. The CDR3 runs 11 residues. Germline CDR1 is MDHEN and CDR2 is SYDVKM. V was clipped by 6 bases and J by 5 bases, with 7 bases between them. The CDR3 bases are TGTGCCAGCAGGGGGGGGTATGGCTACACCTTC. Translating it yields CASRGGYGYTF.

The rearrangement links TRBV5-1 to TRBJ1-4; 9 bases fit TRBD1. The CDR3 loop spans 15 amino acids. The ends lost 1 base at V and 5 bases at J; junction bases unmatched: 3. CDR1 and CDR2 from the germline V gene are SGHRS and YFSETQ. The CDR3 reads CASSLLTGGNEKLFF. The CDR3 DNA is TGCGCCAGCAGCTTGTTGACAGGGGGAAATGAAAAACTGTTTTTT.

The chain links TRBV7-9 to TRBJ2-1; the D gene is possibly TRBD2 (6 bases). The CDR3 is 13 residues long. V lost 3 bases and J lost 5, with 8 bases in between. Per germline, CDR1 SEHNR and CDR2 FQNEAQ (reference sequence). DNA for the CDR3: TGTGCCAGCAGCTTGGGGGGACACAATGAGCAGTTCTTC. Its translation is CASSLGGHNEQFF.

V and J are TRBV5-4 and TRBJ2-1, with D uncertain. The CDR3 covers 15 residues. The germline V and J ends were trimmed by 4 bases and 4 bases, with 15 bases remaining between them. The germline CDR1 and CDR2 sequences are SGHNT and YYREEE (reference sequence). CDR3 in amino acids: CASSRLTLVYNEQFF. CDR3 in DNA: TGTGCCAGCAGCCGACTGACCCTTGTGTACAATGAGCAGTTCTTC.

The chain uses TRBV13 and TRBJ2-7, with D possibly matching TRBD1 (5 bases). V was trimmed by 7 bases and J by 1 base, leaving 11 bases between them. The CDR3 covers 13 residues. Germline lookup yields CDR1 PRHDT and CDR2 FYEKMQ (reference sequence). CDR3 region: CASTQGQSYEQYV. In nucleotides, the CDR3 is TGTGCCAGCACGCAGGGTCAGTCCTACGAGCAGTACGTC.

The J gene is TRBJ2-3, the V gene TRBV5-1; TRBD1 matches at 8 bases. The J segment lost 6 bases and the V segment lost 0 bases, leaving 3 bases of the junction unmatched. This CDR3 has 14 residues. CDR1 is SGHRS, CDR2 YFSETQ, per germline. CDR3 loop: CASSLDRGDDTQYF. CDR3 nucleotide sequence: TGCGCCAGCAGCTTGGACAGGGGGGACGATACGCAGTATTTT.

The chain has TRBV28 and TRBJ1-1, with D perhaps TRBD1 (5 bases). The CDR3 length is 15 residues. Germline V CDR1 and CDR2: MDHEN, SYDVKM. Trimming removed 4 bases from V and 3 bases from J, with 15 bases in between. CDR3 protein: CASSSWGLGDTEAFF. CDR3 nucleotides: TGTGCCAGCAGTTCTTGGGGACTTGGGGACACTGAAGCTTTCTTT.

The rearrangement uses TRBV28 and TRBJ1-2; the D gene is possibly TRBD1 (5 bases). CDR1 is MDHEN, CDR2 SYDVKM, per germline. Trimming pared 4 bases from V and 4 bases from J, leaving 13 bases between. The CDR3 is made up of 14 amino acids. Here the CDR3 reads CASSYTDRVYGYTF. In DNA, the CDR3 is TGTGCCAGCAGTTATACCGACAGAGTCTATGGCTACACCTTC.

CDR3 nucleotide sequence: TGCGCCAGCAGCTGGAGGGACCCCTCCTACGAGCAGTACTTC. It is translated as CASSWRDPSYEQYF. V and J are TRBV5-1 and TRBJ2-7; possibly TRBD2 for D (6 bases). The ends were cut back, 3 bases at V and 0 bases at J, with 10 bases in the middle. CDR1 is SGHRS, CDR2 YFSETQ, per germline. The CDR3 runs 14 residues.

The chain combines TRBV5-1 with TRBJ1-6; a weak D match, TRBD1 (5 bases). This CDR3 comprises 13 residues. V was clipped by 6 bases and J by 5 bases, with 9 bases between them. Per the germline V gene, CDR1 is SGHRS and CDR2 is YFSETQ. CDR3 DNA: TGCGCCAGCATGCTGGACAATAATTCACCCCTCCACTTT. Its protein is CASMLDNNSPLHF.